In this sample, the clone carrying this T cell receptor beta chain turned up once. The germline gives CDR1 SGHVS, CDR2 FNYEAQ. The length of the CDR3 is 15 residues. Deletions cut 3 bases from V and 5 bases from J, with 14 bases between. The data stem from a study of blood T cell repertoires in COVID-19. Methods used by the authors: Estimates of nucleated cell counts were drawn from the amplification of reference gene primers. Sequencing used immunoSEQ multiplex PCR; TCRdb keeps in-frame clones, though not all of them. V, J and clone size are taken as reported in that table, and D and trimming were inferred from the DNA itself. Here the sample spans 250,000 to 300,000 clones, around 89% being singletons. Participants' own reports of clinical history determined their cohort assignment.

The clonotype originates from a man aged 40-49 years who had recovered from COVID-19. This rearrangement joins TRBV7-6 to TRBJ1-5; TRBD1 might be the D (5 bases). Source material: PBMCs or T cells enriched from blood (not recorded which). Written as DNA, the CDR3 is TGTGCCAGCAGCTTGACCCTCGGGGGGGATCAGCCCCAGCATTTT. Amino acid sequence: CASSLTLGGDQPQHF. The full variable domain, its missing parts supplied by reference TRBV7-6 and TRBJ1-5, is GAGVSQSPRYKVTKRGQDVALRCDPISGHVSLYWYRQALGQGPEFLTYFNYEAQQDKSGLPNDRFSAERPEGSISTLTIQRTEQRDSAMYRCASSLTLGGDQPQHFGDGTRLSIL.